Below, one T cell receptor (beta chain) is given with its context. The junction shows a germline mismatch at one end, possibly a read error. This specimen belongs to a study of CD8+CD57+ T cells in acquired aplastic anemia. Using genomic DNA as the template, TCR beta VDJ and CDR3 profiling was carried out. TCRdb passed the reads through MiXCR, listing each CDR3 protein once. The table has approximately 150,000 distinct CDR3 sequences, about two thirds seen once. Sequencing was done on patients that had shown CD8+CD57+ cell expansion by flow cytometry. Germline CDR1 and CDR2: SGHNT and YYREEE (reference sequence). This CDR3 has 14 amino acids.

This receptor was obtained from a human donor with aplastic anemia. Sequenced: sorted CD4+, CD8+, or CD8+CD57+ T cells (not recorded which) from PBMCs. This sequence joins TRBV5-4 and TRBJ1-1; D not certain. CDR3 region: CASSQEGLDTEAFF. The CDR3 region has the DNA TGCGCCAGCAGCCAAGAAGGGCTTGACACTGAAGCTTTCTTT.